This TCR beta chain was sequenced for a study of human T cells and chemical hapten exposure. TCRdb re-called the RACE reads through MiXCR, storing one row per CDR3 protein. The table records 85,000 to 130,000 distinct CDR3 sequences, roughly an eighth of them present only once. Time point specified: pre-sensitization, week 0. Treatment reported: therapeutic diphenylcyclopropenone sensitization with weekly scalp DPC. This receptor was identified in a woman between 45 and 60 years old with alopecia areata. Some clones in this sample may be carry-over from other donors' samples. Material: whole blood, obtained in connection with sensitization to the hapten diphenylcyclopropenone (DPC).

CDR3 DNA sequence: TGTGCCAGCAGCTTATTGAGCGGACCCCTAAGGAATGAGCAGTTCTTC. Protein product: CASSLLSGPLRNEQFF. This rearrangement joins TRBV7-2 to TRBJ2-1; D is possibly TRBD2 (5 bases). Germline loops: CDR1 SGHTA, CDR2 FQGNSA. V shed 2 bases and J shed 7 bases, with 18 bases lying between them. There are 16 residues in the CDR3.